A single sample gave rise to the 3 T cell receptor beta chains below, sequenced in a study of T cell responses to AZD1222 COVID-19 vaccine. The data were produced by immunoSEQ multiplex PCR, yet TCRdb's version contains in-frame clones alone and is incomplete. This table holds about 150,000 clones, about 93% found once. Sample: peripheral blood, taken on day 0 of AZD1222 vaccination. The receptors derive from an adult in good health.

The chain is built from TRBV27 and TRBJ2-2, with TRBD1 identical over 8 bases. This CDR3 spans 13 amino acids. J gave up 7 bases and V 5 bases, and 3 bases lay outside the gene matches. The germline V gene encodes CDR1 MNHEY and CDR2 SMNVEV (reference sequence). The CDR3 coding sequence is TGTGCCAGCAGTACAGGGGGGTACGGGGAGCTGTTTTTT. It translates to CASSTGGYGELFF.

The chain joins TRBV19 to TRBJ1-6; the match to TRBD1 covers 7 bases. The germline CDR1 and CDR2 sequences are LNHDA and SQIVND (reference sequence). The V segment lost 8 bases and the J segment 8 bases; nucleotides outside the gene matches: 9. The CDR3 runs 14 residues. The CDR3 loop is CASAPGQTYSPLHF. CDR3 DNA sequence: TGTGCCAGTGCTCCGGGACAGACGTATTCACCCCTCCACTTT.

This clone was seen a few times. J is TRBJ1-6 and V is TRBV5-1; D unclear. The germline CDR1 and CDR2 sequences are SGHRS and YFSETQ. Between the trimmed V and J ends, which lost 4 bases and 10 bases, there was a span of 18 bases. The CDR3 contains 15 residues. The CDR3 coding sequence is TGCGCCAGCAGCCAGACGGAGAGTCTTGGCTCACCCCTCCACTTT. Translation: CASSQTESLGSPLHF.